This record concerns one TCR beta chain sequence. Its specificity is not known. TCRdb re-called the 5' RACE reads and shows each CDR3 protein once, DNA omitted. The table counts 200,000 to 300,000 distinct CDR3 sequences; about 4% lies in the top ten. The source of the sample is a study of T cells expressing NK-cell markers. The overall study: Source material for TCR beta repertoires consisted of sorted CD3+CD56+NKG2C+, CD3+CD56+NKG2C- and CD3+CD56-NKG2C+ T cells.

Study results and limitations: These clonotypes, the leaders elsewhere, also led the CD3+CD56-NKG2C+ fraction in a few donors. Of CD8+ T cells, roughly 1.0-7.5% belonged to dominant NKG2C+ clonotypes in five or six donors.

The sequence derives from a woman aged 18 to 75 in good health. The sample consisted of blood T cells: a sorted CD56 or NKG2C T cell subset, CD4+ or CD8+ T cells, or bulk PBMC T cells (not recorded which).

CDR3 sequence reads: CATTRTTSAKETQYF. V is TRBV5-1 and J is TRBJ2-5; TCRdb names TRBD2, which stays unverified in the absence of DNA. The CDR3 runs 15 residues. Germline CDR1 and CDR2: SGHRS and YFSETQ.